This T cell receptor beta chain was documented in a study of blood T cell repertoires in COVID-19. Study details: Samples came from the United States, Italy and Spain, spanning acute and convalescent COVID-19. T cells, B-cell-depleted T cells, or PBMCs supplied cDNA or gDNA.

The V gene's germline CDR1 is SGHAT and CDR2 FQNNGV. V trimming: 7 bases; J trimming: 2 bases; junction bases outside the gene matches: 8. This CDR3 comprises 18 residues. Authors' methods: The assay estimated nucleated cells by amplifying reference gene primers. Generated by immunoSEQ multiplex PCR, the TCRdb table keeps only in-frame clones and is missing some. The DNA gave D and trimming, while V, J and clone size come from that table. The sample holds nearly 80,000 clones; approximately 80% are singletons and the top ten take under 45%. The V and J genes are TRBV11-2 and TRBJ2-1, with 16 bases aligning to TRBD2. The TCR sequence derives from a woman in her 70s with acute or convalescent COVID-19. Sequencing was performed on peripheral blood. The CDR3 sequence: CASNPGLAGGATYNEQFF. CDR3 nucleotide sequence: TGTGCCAGCAACCCGGGACTAGCGGGAGGGGCCACCTACAATGAGCAGTTCTTC.